This TCR beta chain was profiled in a study of shared clonotypes between healthy human individuals. Overall study: The study enrolled a couple of women and three men aged 18 to 49. Each donor's CD4 naive and CD4 memory cells filled three plates apiece, CD8 naive two, and CD8 memory one.

Worth noting for this clone: Antigen specificity is unknown.

This CDR3 is built from 13 residues. Germline V gives CDR1 KGHSH, CDR2 LQKENI. V lost 6 bases, J lost 4 bases, and 5 bases stayed unmatched. Sequenced by immunoSEQ multiplex PCR; TCRdb stores in-frame clones only, minus some. The sample lists 2 million to 2.5 million clones, 85% to 95% seen once, with roughly 0.34% in the top ten. General observations from the study: It was the non-shared clonotypes that had lower generation probabilities than clonotypes shared by all four donors. Sequencing depth was predicted to influence how clonotypes are shared among donors.

Material for sequencing was naive CD4+ T cells from PBMCs. Stated subset: CD45RA+ positively selected. This receptor was obtained from a man younger than 35 in good health. Some clones in this sample may be carry-over from other donors' samples. The chain couples TRBV18 to TRBJ1-2; TRBD1 matches 7 bases. CDR3 nucleotides: TGTGCCAGCTCGTCTACAGGGGTCTATGGCTACACCTTC. Amino acid sequence: CASSSTGVYGYTF.